Below, 3 T cell receptor beta chains from the same sample are listed, as sequenced in a study of OX40 agonist ivuxolimab in advanced cancers. Measured with immunoSEQ multiplex PCR; TCRdb has only the in-frame clones, and not every one. The repertoire holds fewer than 25,000 clones, with roughly 80% as singletons. The sample was CD4+ or CD8+ T cells sorted from blood, taken in a trial of the OX40 agonist ivuxolimab. The origin of the receptors is an adult with an advanced solid tumor such as melanoma, head and neck, liver or kidney cancer.

The chain employs TRBV4-2 and TRBJ1-2; D gene uncertain. The CDR3 is made up of 13 amino acids. The germline V gene has CDR1 LGHNA and CDR2 YNFKEQ. The V end was cut by 0 bases, the J end by 6 bases, with 8 bases between. The CDR3 sequence: CASSQDVLNGYTF. The CDR3 bases are TGTGCCAGCAGCCAAGACGTCCTAAATGGCTACACCTTC.

J is TRBJ1-1 and V is TRBV7-3; the D is unclear. Trimming cost V 1 base and J 4 bases, with 7 bases left between them. The CDR3 runs to 13 residues. Per the germline V gene, CDR1 is SGHTA and CDR2 is FQGTGA. The DNA of the CDR3 is TGTGCCAGCAGCTTAAGGCAGCTCACTGAAGCTTTCTTT. It codes for CASSLRQLTEAFF.

V and J are TRBV18 and TRBJ1-1; D not resolved. The germline CDR1 and CDR2 sequences are KGHSH and LQKENI. The CDR3 length is 15 residues. Trimming removed 2 bases from V and 5 bases from J, with 15 bases in between. CDR3 nucleotide sequence: TGTGCCAGCTCACCAAGGAACACGGCTGCGACTGAAGCTTTCTTT. Its protein is CASSPRNTAATEAFF. The whole variable domain, filled in from reference TRBV18 and TRBJ1-1, reads NAGVMQNPRHLVRRRGQEARLRCSPMKGHSHVYWYRQLPEEGLKFMVYLQKENIIDESGMPKERFSAEFPKEGPSILRIQQVVRGDSAAYFCASSPRNTAATEAFFGQGTRLTVV.